Sequencing of this T cell receptor beta chain was carried out in a study of blood T cell repertoires in COVID-19. In Seattle, patients joined the study during active infection and were tracked longitudinally. This clone was observed once. There are 15 residues in the CDR3. V shed 0 bases and J 11 bases; nucleotides not matched to a gene: 6. Germline V gives CDR1 LNHDA, CDR2 SQIVND (reference sequence). Repertoires were generated with immunoSEQ multiplex PCR, while TCRdb's copy carries only in-frame clones and drops some. This sample has fewer than 350,000 clones; roughly 90% occur once, and the top ten carry less than 15%.

The V gene is TRBV19, the J gene TRBJ1-6; TRBD1 agrees at 8 bases. Source material: peripheral blood. This TCR was recovered from a woman younger than 45 with COVID-19, enrolled during active disease. The CDR3 DNA sequence: TGTGCCAGTAGTATAGATCGGCAGGGGGCAACACCCCTCCACTTT. This gives the protein CASSIDRQGATPLHF.